The rows below give T cell receptor beta chains drawn from one sample of a study of blood T cell repertoires in COVID-19. Libraries were prepared by immunoSEQ multiplex PCR; TCRdb keeps only in-frame clonotypes and omits some of them. The sample carries about 160,000 clones, about 90% recorded once. The source material was peripheral blood. The source of these receptors is an older woman with acute or convalescent COVID-19. Both conserved end residues are part of each CDR3. The D gene is left open where the match is weak. Size is omitted from some rows. Given values are once, few, many or a class for expanded clones.

clone_size: NA; j_call: TRBJ2-3; v_call: TRBV2; d_call: NA; cdr3_aa: CASTGFADTQYF; cdr3_nt: TGTGCCAGCACCGGTTTCGCAGATACGCAGTATTTT
clone_size: NA; j_call: TRBJ1-1; v_call: TRBV7-9; d_call: NA; cdr3_aa: CASSSTGSWKLNTEAFF; cdr3_nt: TGTGCCAGCAGCTCCACAGGGAGCTGGAAGCTGAACACTGAAGCTTTCTTT
clone_size: NA; j_call: TRBJ2-7; v_call: TRBV7-9; d_call: TRBD1; cdr3_aa: CASSEGQGVRYEQYF; cdr3_nt: TGTGCCAGCAGCGAGGGACAGGGGGTGAGATACGAGCAGTACTTC
clone_size: NA; j_call: TRBJ2-7; v_call: TRBV19; d_call: NA; cdr3_aa: CASSTTGTLDEQYF; cdr3_nt: TGTGCCAGTAGTACTACCGGGACATTGGACGAGCAGTACTTC
clone_size: NA; j_call: TRBJ2-2; v_call: TRBV4-1; d_call: TRBD1; cdr3_aa: CASSRPGTGVTGELFF; cdr3_nt: TGCGCCAGCAGCCGGCCCGGGACAGGGGTCACCGGGGAGCTGTTTTTT
clone_size: NA; j_call: TRBJ1-6; v_call: TRBV9; d_call: NA; cdr3_aa: CASSVADGNSPLHF; cdr3_nt: TGTGCCAGCAGCGTCGCAGACGGGAATTCACCCCTCCACTTT
clone_size: once; j_call: TRBJ1-4; v_call: TRBV20-1; d_call: NA; cdr3_aa: CSAFSEKLFF; cdr3_nt: TGCAGTGCGTTTAGTGAAAAACTGTTTTTT
clone_size: few; j_call: TRBJ1-5; v_call: TRBV28; d_call: NA; cdr3_aa: CASSLPGAQPQHF; cdr3_nt: TGTGCCAGCAGTTTACCGGGAGCGCAGCCCCAGCATTTT
clone_size: NA; j_call: TRBJ2-1; v_call: TRBV3-1/TRBV3-2; d_call: NA; cdr3_aa: CASSQDGQNEQFF; cdr3_nt: TGTGCCAGCAGCCAAGATGGGCAGAATGAGCAGTTCTTC
clone_size: NA; j_call: TRBJ2-5; v_call: TRBV14; d_call: TRBD1; cdr3_aa: CASSRGSGGPETQYF; cdr3_nt: TGTGCCAGCAGTCGAGGTTCAGGGGGCCCAGAGACCCAGTACTTC
clone_size: few; j_call: TRBJ1-6; v_call: TRBV19; d_call: NA; cdr3_aa: CASSIRESSYNSPLHF; cdr3_nt: TGTGCCAGTAGTATTCGGGAGAGCTCCTATAATTCACCCCTCCACTTT
clone_size: NA; j_call: TRBJ1-2; v_call: TRBV14; d_call: NA; cdr3_aa: CASSLQGSNYGYTF; cdr3_nt: TGTGCCAGCAGCCTTCAGGGATCTAACTATGGCTACACCTTC
clone_size: NA; j_call: TRBJ1-1; v_call: TRBV6-5; d_call: TRBD1; cdr3_aa: CASSYSGQGFSGEAFF; cdr3_nt: TGTGCCAGCAGTTACAGCGGACAGGGGTTTTCGGGTGAAGCTTTCTTT
clone_size: few; j_call: TRBJ2-1; v_call: TRBV19; d_call: TRBD2; cdr3_aa: CASRFGGRGNEQFF; cdr3_nt: TGTGCCAGTAGATTCGGCGGGAGGGGCAATGAGCAGTTCTTC
clone_size: NA; j_call: TRBJ1-2; v_call: TRBV9; d_call: NA; cdr3_aa: CASSLSNYGYTF; cdr3_nt: TGTGCCAGCAGCCTTAGTAACTATGGCTACACCTTC
clone_size: NA; j_call: TRBJ1-6; v_call: TRBV19; d_call: TRBD1; cdr3_aa: CASSRGGQGTFGNSPLHF; cdr3_nt: TGTGCCAGTAGTCGGGGCGGACAGGGAACATTTGGCAATTCACCCCTCCACTTT
clone_size: NA; j_call: TRBJ2-5; v_call: TRBV19; d_call: TRBD2; cdr3_aa: CASTNSGGGAETQYF; cdr3_nt: TGTGCCAGTACCAATAGCGGGGGAGGTGCAGAGACCCAGTACTTC
clone_size: NA; j_call: TRBJ2-5; v_call: TRBV19; d_call: TRBD1; cdr3_aa: CASAGARTGGAWETQYF; cdr3_nt: TGTGCCAGTGCGGGGGCCCGGACAGGGGGCGCGTGGGAGACCCAGTACTTC